This T cell receptor beta chain was recovered during a study of Ad26.COV2.S vaccination and SARS-CoV-2 variants. Study-wide context: Once, or twice with 56 days between doses, Ad26.COV2.S was given intramuscularly.

Assay used: immunoSEQ multiplex PCR; TCRdb lists only in-frame clones, some missing. The sample consists of about 680,000 clones, around 92% of them appearing once. The CDR3 runs to 11 residues. Trimming pared 5 bases from V and 14 bases from J, leaving 13 bases between. The germline CDR1 and CDR2 sequences are SEHNR and FQNEAQ (reference sequence). Worth noting for this clone: Its matching antigen is unknown.

Study-wide findings and caveats: Analyses that measured TCR breadth and depth may have underestimated total T cell responses. The study found similar non-spike TCR breadth in vaccine and placebo recipients.

Noted treatment: around 19 received Ad26.COV2.S at low or high dose, single or two shots; several received placebo; per-sample allocation not given. Repertoires come from day 63 after the first vaccine or placebo injection. Its platform was an Ad26 vector, and its expressed antigen was Wuhan-strain SARS-CoV-2 spike. The chain carries TRBV7-9 and TRBJ2-1; a weak D match, TRBD2 (6 bases). The sample was peripheral blood, taken in a trial of Ad26.COV2.S vaccine versus placebo. The sequence came from a person aged 18-65 years who received the Ad26.COV2.S COVID-19 vaccine or a placebo. CDR3: CASSPGSPEFF. CDR3 nucleotide sequence: TGTGCCAGCAGCCCCGGGAGTCCGGAGTTCTTC. The full variable domain, rest sourced from reference TRBV7-9 and TRBJ2-1, is DTGVSQNPRHKITKRGQNVTFRCDPISEHNRLYWYRQTLGQGPEFLTYFQNEAQLEKSRLLSDRFSAERPKGSFSTLEIQRTEQGDSAMYLCASSPGSPEFFGPGTRLTVL.